These T cell receptor beta chains were read from a single sample in a study of cytomegalovirus exposure and HLA in healthy donors. Data came from immunoSEQ multiplex PCR; TCRdb stores just in-frame clones and leaves some out. The repertoire holds roughly 120,000 clones, approximately 80% seen once, with over 0.2% in the top ten. Sequencing was performed on PBMCs. All receptors derive from a man between 45 and 60 years old in good health and CMV-seronegative. Both conserved end residues are part of each CDR3. Each record gives: V gene, D gene, J gene, CDR3 protein. D genes are given only for firm matches.

>TRBV29-1|TRBD1|TRBJ2-2
CSVESVRGTGELFF
>TRBV11-2|-|TRBJ1-2
CASSLQNYGYTF
>TRBV4-3|-|TRBJ2-3
CASSQDQGLGLVTQYF
>TRBV5-5|TRBD2|TRBJ2-5
CASSILAGLQETQYF
>TRBV29-1|-|TRBJ2-2
CSVGEMNTGELFF
>TRBV18|TRBD1|TRBJ1-5
CASSTGQVTGPQHF
>TRBV9|-|TRBJ2-1
CASSVLGVLSEQFF
>TRBV27|-|TRBJ1-1
CASSRGGTEAFF
>TRBV29-1|-|TRBJ2-1
CSVVVGAGAEQFF
>TRBV4-1|TRBD1|TRBJ1-4
CASSQETGQGNEKLFF
>TRBV14|-|TRBJ1-1
CASTLGGAEAFF
>TRBV5-8|TRBD2|TRBJ2-1
CASSLLTSGELYNEQFF
>TRBV27|TRBD2|TRBJ2-1
CASSQGRGANNEQFF
>TRBV28|-|TRBJ2-7
CASRRHEQYF
>TRBV9|-|TRBJ2-3
CASSVADGITDTQYF
>TRBV7-7|-|TRBJ1-1
CASSPMGAFEAFF
>TRBV5-1|-|TRBJ1-5
CASSLVGGNQPQHF
>TRBV15|-|TRBJ1-3
CATSRDRSISGNTIYF
>TRBV12-1|-|TRBJ2-7
CASSSQDLEQYF
>TRBV2|-|TRBJ2-3
CASSALRGGGTDTQYF
>TRBV5-6|-|TRBJ2-6
CASSSGFSGANVLTF
>TRBV7-8|-|TRBJ2-7
CASSLASIGTEGEQYF
>TRBV30|-|TRBJ2-5
CAWSVGGAETQYF
>TRBV29-1|-|TRBJ1-4
CSVDSGGAAEKLFF
>TRBV6-5|TRBD2|TRBJ2-3
CASTPTSGGQSTQYF
>TRBV5-4|TRBD2|TRBJ2-2
CASSSSGRADTGELFF
>TRBV4-2|-|TRBJ2-5
CASSQGQYQETQYF
>TRBV19|TRBD2|TRBJ2-6
CASSMTPGLAGTGANVLTF
>TRBV28|-|TRBJ1-5
CASSLRGATHF
>TRBV4-3|-|TRBJ2-7
CASSQDTGGRQYEQYF
>TRBV14|TRBD2|TRBJ2-5
CASSPPTSGRAVETQYF
>TRBV19|TRBD2|TRBJ2-2
CASSELAGTNTGELFF
>TRBV4-2|-|TRBJ1-4
CASSQEDVSVATNEKLFF
>TRBV6-6|-|TRBJ2-5
CASSYGGRETQYF
>TRBV29-1|-|TRBJ2-7
CSVVGGSYEQYF
>TRBV9|TRBD1|TRBJ1-5
CASSESGGTAPQHF
>TRBV25-1|-|TRBJ2-7
CASSESRGNEQYF
>TRBV15|TRBD1|TRBJ1-4
CATSIPGGGEKLFF
>TRBV7-2|-|TRBJ2-7
CASSLEGAAFYEQYF
>TRBV28|-|TRBJ1-1
CASTHSRGNTEAFF
>TRBV27|-|TRBJ2-2
CASSLTYNTGELFF
>TRBV19|TRBD1|TRBJ2-5
CASRGQGLETQYF
>TRBV15|-|TRBJ2-7
CATSRPITGAEQYF
>TRBV6-6|-|TRBJ2-7
CASSYSRQGGSYEQYF
>TRBV5-1|-|TRBJ2-3
CASSGRGGTDTQYF
>TRBV19|TRBD1|TRBJ1-1
CASSIILGQGAIEAFF
>TRBV6-5|TRBD1|TRBJ1-6
CASSYQGADNSPLHF
>TRBV7-9|TRBD1|TRBJ1-1
CASSLVGQGEAFF
>TRBV10-3|TRBD1|TRBJ2-7
CASGTVGMDEQYF
>TRBV28|TRBD1|TRBJ1-2
CATGGQGQGYGYTF
>TRBV5-6|-|TRBJ2-7
CASSLEWGGGYEQYF
>TRBV11-2|TRBD2|TRBJ2-7
CASSFGRAGYEQYF
>TRBV2|-|TRBJ2-6
CASDRMPGANVLTF
>TRBV15|-|TRBJ1-1
CATSRGGNTEAFF